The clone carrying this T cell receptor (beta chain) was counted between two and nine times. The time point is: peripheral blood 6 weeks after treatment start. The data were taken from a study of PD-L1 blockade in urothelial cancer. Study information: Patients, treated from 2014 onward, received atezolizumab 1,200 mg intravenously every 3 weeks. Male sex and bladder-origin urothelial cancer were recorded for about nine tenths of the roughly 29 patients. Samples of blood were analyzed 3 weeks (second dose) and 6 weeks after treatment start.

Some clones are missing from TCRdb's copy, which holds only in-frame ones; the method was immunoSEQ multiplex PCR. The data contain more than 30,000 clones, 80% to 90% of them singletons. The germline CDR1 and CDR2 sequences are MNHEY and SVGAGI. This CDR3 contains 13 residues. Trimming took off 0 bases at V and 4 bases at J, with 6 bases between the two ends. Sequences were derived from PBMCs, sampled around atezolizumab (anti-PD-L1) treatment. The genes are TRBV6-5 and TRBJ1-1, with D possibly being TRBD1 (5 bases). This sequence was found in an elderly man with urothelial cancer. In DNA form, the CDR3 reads TGTGCCAGCAGTTACTCGGGGGGCACTGAAGCTTTCTTT. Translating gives CASSYSGGTEAFF.